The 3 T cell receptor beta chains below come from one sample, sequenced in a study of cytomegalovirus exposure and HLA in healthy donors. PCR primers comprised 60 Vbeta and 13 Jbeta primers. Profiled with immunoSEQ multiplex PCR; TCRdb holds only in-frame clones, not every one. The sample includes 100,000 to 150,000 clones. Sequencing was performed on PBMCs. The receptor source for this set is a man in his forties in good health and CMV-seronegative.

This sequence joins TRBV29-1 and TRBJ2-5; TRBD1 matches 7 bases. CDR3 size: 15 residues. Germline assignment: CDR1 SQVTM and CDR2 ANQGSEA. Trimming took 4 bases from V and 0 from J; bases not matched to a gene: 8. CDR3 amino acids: CSVATGTAHQETQYF. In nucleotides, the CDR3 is TGCAGCGTTGCGACCGGGACAGCCCACCAAGAGACCCAGTACTTC.

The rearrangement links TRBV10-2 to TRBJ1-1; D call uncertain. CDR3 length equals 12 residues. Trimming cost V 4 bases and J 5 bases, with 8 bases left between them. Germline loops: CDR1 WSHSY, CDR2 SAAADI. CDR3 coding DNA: TGCGCCAGCAGTGGAGGGAATACTGAAGCTTTCTTT. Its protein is CASSGGNTEAFF.

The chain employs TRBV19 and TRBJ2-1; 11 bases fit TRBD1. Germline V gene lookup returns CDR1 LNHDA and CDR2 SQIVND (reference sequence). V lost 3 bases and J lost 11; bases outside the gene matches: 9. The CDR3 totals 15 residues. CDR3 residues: CASSIAGQGALKQFF. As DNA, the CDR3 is TGTGCCAGTAGTATCGCTGGACAGGGGGCCCTCAAGCAGTTCTTC.